The entry below gives a single TCR beta chain sequence along with its context. Its specificity is not known. The data derive from a study of OX40 agonist ivuxolimab in advanced cancers. Study-wide findings and caveats: Low clonal expansion, among the lowest seen, marked partial responders at 0.1-3.0 mg/kg. Certain nonresponders likewise exhibited a low normalized T-cell clonal expansion. Doses of 0.1 to 3.0 mg/kg were accompanied by clonal expansion of CD4+ and CD8+ blood T cells by week 6. Expanded clones belonging to CD8+ T cells outnumbered, on average, those of CD4+.

The table came from immunoSEQ multiplex PCR; TCRdb's copy has only in-frame clones and leaves some out. The data contain some 96,000 clones, approximately 89% of them seen just once; the ten biggest clones take up roughly 0.53%. This CDR3 has 14 residues. Trimming removed 5 bases at V and 6 bases at J, with 17 bases between. Germline V CDR1 and CDR2: SGHVS, FNYEAQ. The sequencing used CD4+ or CD8+ T cells sorted from blood, collected in a trial of the OX40 agonist ivuxolimab. This clonotype was sampled from an adult with an advanced solid tumor such as melanoma, head and neck, liver or kidney cancer. The chain uses TRBV7-6 and TRBJ2-7; D is perhaps TRBD2 (5 bases). The chain's CDR3 is CASSPDWSSSEQYF. The CDR3 nucleotides are TGTGCCAGCAGCCCGGACTGGTCAAGTAGCGAGCAGTACTTC. Full variable domain (outside the CDR3, taken from reference TRBV7-6 and TRBJ2-7): GAGVSQSPRYKVTKRGQDVALRCDPISGHVSLYWYRQALGQGPEFLTYFNYEAQQDKSGLPNDRFSAERPEGSISTLTIQRTEQRDSAMYRCASSPDWSSSEQYFGPGTRLTVT.